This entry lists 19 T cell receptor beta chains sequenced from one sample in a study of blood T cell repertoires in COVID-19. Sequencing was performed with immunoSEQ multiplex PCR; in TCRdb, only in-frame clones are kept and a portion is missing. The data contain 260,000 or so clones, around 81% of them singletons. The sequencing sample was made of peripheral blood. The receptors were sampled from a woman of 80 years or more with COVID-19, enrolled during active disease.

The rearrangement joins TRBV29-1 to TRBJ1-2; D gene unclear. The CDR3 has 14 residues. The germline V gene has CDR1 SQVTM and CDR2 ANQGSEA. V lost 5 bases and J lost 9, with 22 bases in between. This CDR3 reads CSVSHPGAGRRYTF. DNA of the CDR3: TGCAGCGTTTCCCACCCCGGAGCCGGGAGACGCTACACCTTC.

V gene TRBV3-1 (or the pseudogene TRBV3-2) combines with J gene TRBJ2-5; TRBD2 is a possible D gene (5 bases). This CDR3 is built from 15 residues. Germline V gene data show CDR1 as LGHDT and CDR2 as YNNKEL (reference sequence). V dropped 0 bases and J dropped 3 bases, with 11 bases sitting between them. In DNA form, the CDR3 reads TGTGCCAGCAGCCAAGATCTGTCCGGGGAAGAGACCCAGTACTTC. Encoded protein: CASSQDLSGEETQYF.

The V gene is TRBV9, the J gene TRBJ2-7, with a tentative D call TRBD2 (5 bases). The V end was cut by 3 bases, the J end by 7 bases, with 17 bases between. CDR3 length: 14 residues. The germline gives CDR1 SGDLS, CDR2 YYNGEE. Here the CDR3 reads CASSADGNSGEQYF. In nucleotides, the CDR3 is TGTGCCAGCAGCGCGGACGGGAATTCGGGGGAGCAGTACTTC.

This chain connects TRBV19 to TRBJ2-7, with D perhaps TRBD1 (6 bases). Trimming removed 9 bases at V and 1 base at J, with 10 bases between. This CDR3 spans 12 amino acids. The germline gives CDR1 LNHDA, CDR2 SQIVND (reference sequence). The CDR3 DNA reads TGTGCCAGCGGAACAGGGTCCTACGAGCAGTACTTC. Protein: CASGTGSYEQYF. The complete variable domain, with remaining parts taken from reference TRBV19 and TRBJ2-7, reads DGGITQSPKYLFRKEGQNVTLSCEQNLNHDAMYWYRQDPGQGLRLIYYSQIVNDFQKGDIAEGYSVSREKKESFPLTVTSAQKNPTAFYLCASGTGSYEQYFGPGTRLTVT.

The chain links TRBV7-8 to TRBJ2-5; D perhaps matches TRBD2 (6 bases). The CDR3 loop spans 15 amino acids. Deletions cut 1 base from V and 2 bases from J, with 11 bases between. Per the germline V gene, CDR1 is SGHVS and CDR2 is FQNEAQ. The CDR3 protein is CASSLGAGGQETQYF. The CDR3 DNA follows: TGTGCCAGCAGCTTAGGAGCTGGGGGGCAAGAGACCCAGTACTTC.

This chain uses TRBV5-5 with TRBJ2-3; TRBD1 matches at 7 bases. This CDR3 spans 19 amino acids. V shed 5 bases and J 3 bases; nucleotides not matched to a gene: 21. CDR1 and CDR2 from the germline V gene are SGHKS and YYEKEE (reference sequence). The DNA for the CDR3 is TGTGCCAGCAGTAGAGGCAGGGGGTCTTCTGGAGGTTTAACAGATACGCAGTATTTT. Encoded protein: CASSRGRGSSGGLTDTQYF.

CDR3 DNA: TGTGCCAGCAGCTTACAAAGGGGCTATGGCTACACCTTC. This translates into CASSLQRGYGYTF. V and J are TRBV11-2 and TRBJ1-2; weak D call: TRBD1 (5 bases). The V end was cut by 2 bases, the J end by 4 bases, with 8 bases between. Looked up from germline, CDR1 is SGHAT and CDR2 is FQNNGV. The CDR3 is 13 amino acids. Complete variable domain (other parts from reference TRBV11-2 and TRBJ1-2): EAGVAQSPRYKIIEKRQSVAFWCNPISGHATLYWYQQILGQGPKLLIQFQNNGVVDDSQLPKDRFSAERLKGVDSTLKIQPAKLEDSAVYLCASSLQRGYGYTFGSGTRLTVV.

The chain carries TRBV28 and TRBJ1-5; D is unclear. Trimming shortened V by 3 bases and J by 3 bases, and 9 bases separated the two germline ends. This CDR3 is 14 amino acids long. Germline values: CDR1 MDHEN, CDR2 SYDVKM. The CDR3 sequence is CASSLVANNQPQHF. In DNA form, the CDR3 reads TGTGCCAGCAGTTTGGTGGCCAACAATCAGCCCCAGCATTTT.

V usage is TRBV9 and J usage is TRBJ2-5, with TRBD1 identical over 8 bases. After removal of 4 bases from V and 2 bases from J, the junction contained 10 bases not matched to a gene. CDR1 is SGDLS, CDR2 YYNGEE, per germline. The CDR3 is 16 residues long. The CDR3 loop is CASSPVPRQGQETQYF. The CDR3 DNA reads TGTGCCAGCAGCCCAGTCCCCCGACAGGGGCAAGAGACCCAGTACTTC. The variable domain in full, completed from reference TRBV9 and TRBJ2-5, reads DSGVTQTPKHLITATGQRVTLRCSPRSGDLSVYWYQQSLDQGLQFLIQYYNGEERAKGNILERFSAQQFPDLHSELNLSSLELGDSALYFCASSPVPRQGQETQYFGPGTRLLVL.

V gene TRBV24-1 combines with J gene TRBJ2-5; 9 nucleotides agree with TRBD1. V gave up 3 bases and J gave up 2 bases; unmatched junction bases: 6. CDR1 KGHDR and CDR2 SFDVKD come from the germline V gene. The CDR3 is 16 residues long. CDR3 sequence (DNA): TGTGCCACCAGTGATCCCGGGACAGGGAAGCAAGAGACCCAGTACTTC. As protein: CATSDPGTGKQETQYF.

The CDR3 reads CASNLAGDEQYF. The CDR3 DNA reads TGTGCCAGCAATCTAGCGGGAGACGAGCAGTACTTC. This rearrangement joins TRBV2 to TRBJ2-7; 10 bases fit TRBD2. V lost 7 bases, J lost 5 bases, and 2 bases stayed unmatched. The CDR3 extends over 12 amino acids. Looked up from germline, CDR1 is SNHLY and CDR2 is FYNNEI.

As DNA, the CDR3 is TGTGCCAGCAGCTGGACCGGAGGGGAAAAACTGTTTTTT. This gives the protein CASSWTGGEKLFF. The V gene is TRBV7-2, the J gene TRBJ1-4, with D unclear. With 4 bases removed from V and 8 bases from J, the gap between germline ends came to 11 bases. Per germline, CDR1 SGHTA and CDR2 FQGNSA. This CDR3 is 13 amino acids long. Using reference TRBV7-2 and TRBJ1-4 for the parts outside the CDR3, the full variable domain is GAGVSQSPSNKVTEKGKDVELRCDPISGHTALYWYRQSLGQGLEFLIYFQGNSAPDKSGLPSDRFSAERTGGSVSTLTIQRTQQEDSAVYLCASSWTGGEKLFFGSGTQLSVL.

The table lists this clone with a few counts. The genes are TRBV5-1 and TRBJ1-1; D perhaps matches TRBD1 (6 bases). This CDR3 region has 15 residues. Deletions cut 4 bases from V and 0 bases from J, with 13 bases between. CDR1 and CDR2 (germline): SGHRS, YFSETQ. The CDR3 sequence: CASSPTGFLNTEAFF. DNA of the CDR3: TGCGCCAGCAGCCCTACAGGGTTTTTGAACACTGAAGCTTTCTTT.

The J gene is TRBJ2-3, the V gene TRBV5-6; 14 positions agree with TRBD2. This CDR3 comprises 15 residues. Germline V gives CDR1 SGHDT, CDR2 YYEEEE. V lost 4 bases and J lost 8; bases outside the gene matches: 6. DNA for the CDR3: TGTGCCAGCAGCCTTTCCGGGACTAGCGGGAGTACGCAGTATTTT. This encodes CASSLSGTSGSTQYF.

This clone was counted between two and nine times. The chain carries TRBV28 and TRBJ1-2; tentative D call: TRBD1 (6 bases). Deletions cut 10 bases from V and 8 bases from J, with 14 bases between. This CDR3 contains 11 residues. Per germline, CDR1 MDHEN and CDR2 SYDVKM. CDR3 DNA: TGTGCCATCTACAGGGAATACGGCTACACCTTC. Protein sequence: CAIYREYGYTF.

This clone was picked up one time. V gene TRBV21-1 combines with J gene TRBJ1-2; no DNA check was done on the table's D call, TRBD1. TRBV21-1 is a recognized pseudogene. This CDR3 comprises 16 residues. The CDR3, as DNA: TGTGCCAGCAGCGTCCGGGACAGGGGAGACGTGGGGGGCTACACCTTC. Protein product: CASSVRDRGDVGGYTF.

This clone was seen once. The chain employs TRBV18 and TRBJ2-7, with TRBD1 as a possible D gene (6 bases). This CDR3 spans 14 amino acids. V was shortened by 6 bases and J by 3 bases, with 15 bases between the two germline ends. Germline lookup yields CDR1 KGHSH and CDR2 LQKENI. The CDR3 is CASSERQEFYEQYF. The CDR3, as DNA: TGTGCCAGCTCGGAAAGACAGGAGTTCTACGAGCAGTACTTC.

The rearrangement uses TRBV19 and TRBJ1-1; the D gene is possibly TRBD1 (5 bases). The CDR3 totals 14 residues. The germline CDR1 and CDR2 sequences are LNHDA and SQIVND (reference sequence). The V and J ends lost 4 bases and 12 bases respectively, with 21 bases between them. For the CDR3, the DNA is TGTGCCAGTAGTACCCGGACACCCCCTCCGATGCCTTTCTTT. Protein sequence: CASSTRTPPPMPFF.

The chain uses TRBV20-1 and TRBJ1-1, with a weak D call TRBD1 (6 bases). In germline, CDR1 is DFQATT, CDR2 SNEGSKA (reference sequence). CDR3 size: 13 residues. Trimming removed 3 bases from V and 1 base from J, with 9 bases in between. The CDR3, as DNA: TGCAGTGCTAGTGGACAGAAGAACACTGAAGCTTTCTTT. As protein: CSASGQKNTEAFF.